This record covers a single T cell receptor (beta chain). Its antigen is still unknown. Base qualities are not recorded, but no much larger clone differs from it by a single base. The sample originates from a study of identical twins (dated by TCRdb to the mid-2010s). With regard to the full study: To test whether fetal clonotypes persist, this study deep-sequenced TCR alpha and beta repertoires from monozygotic twins, from unrelated adults of various ages, and from cord blood. Replicate twin experiments were performed at different times using different library preparation protocols to rule out contamination. What the work shows at the level of the full study, not this receptor alone: In beta out-of-frame sequences, excess twin sharing was weaker, because having fewer shared sequences lowered the signal-to-noise ratio. In monozygotic twins, recombination models systematically underestimated out-of-frame TCR alpha sharing, but the models matched the sharing seen between unrelated individuals. Compared with coincidental sharing between unrelated individuals, out-of-frame TCR alpha sequences shared between twins had an excess of sequences with low generation probability. Because the same donors could not be followed over many years, the conclusions relied on cross-sectional statistical analysis. Abundant cord blood beta clonotypes had fewer insertions, young adult naive repertoires showed a similar but weaker trend, and memory repertoires showed no such trend. Invariant T cells such as MAIT and iNKT could partly confound zero-insertion analyses, although diverse VJ usage argued against such confounding for most clonotypes.

According to the germline V gene (reference sequence), CDR1 reads DFQATT and CDR2 reads SNEGSKA. V sheds 6 bases and J sheds 7 bases, leaving 18 bases between their ends. From the cysteine up to the phenylalanine, the CDR3 has a length of 13 residues. Just the 39-base CDR3 DNA is kept, in frame starting at base 1. All donors were healthy Caucasians. The twin cohort comprised three pairs of female monozygotic twins, all aged roughly 18 to 30 years. The RNA used for TCR libraries was isolated from peripheral blood mononuclear cells. The library was produced with 5' RACE. Sequencing instrument: Illumina HiSeq 2000. A universal primer binding site was introduced by template switching, and a unique molecular identifier was present in the final cDNA, enabling accurate counting of TCR cDNA molecules. Specific primers in the conserved constant-segment region were used to synthesize first-strand cDNA for TCR alpha and beta chains. To control for contamination, every cDNA library was double barcoded, receiving both a SMART-Mk sample barcode and Illumina barcodes. TruSeq adapter sequences along with Illumina sample barcodes were introduced in two successive PCR steps. The Illumina HiSeq platform was used with custom primers to sequence TCR alpha and beta cDNA libraries. Per the authors' processing: Raw reads were processed with MiGEC to extract unique molecular identifiers, and MiXCR was used to determine CDR3 positions. Recombination models were inferred per individual with the repgenHMM and IGoR tools using an EM algorithm. The tcR package in R was used for shared clonotype analysis, with sharing normalized by the product of cloneset sizes. Out-of-frame nonproductive sequences were analyzed to study raw recombination free of thymic and clonal selection effects. TCRdb's own reprocessing of the public reads used fastp at Q25 and MiXCR and kept productive beta chains. Identical CDR3 proteins give one entry, which carries the most common genes and DNA. TCRdb, not the original authors, processed these V and J calls. This sample lists roughly 720,000 distinct CDR3 sequences; 15% to 20% were detected once. Less than 15% of the sample comes from the top ten.

In addition, the sample was reused for a study of T cells expressing NK-cell markers. The second study also describes: About 8 donors provided sorted CD3+CD56+NKG2C+, CD3+CD56+NKG2C- and CD3+CD56-NKG2C+ T-cell subsets, whose TCR beta-chain repertoires were profiled. Among the eight sequenced donors, only one was HCMV-seronegative, while the other seven were HCMV-seropositive. To restrict sorting to alphabetaTCR-expressing T cells, an anti-gammadeltaTCR antibody was added in several experiments. In about six donors, the dominant CD3+CD56+NKG2C+ clonotypes were found to rank among the top 10 CD8+ clonotypes and to make up 1.0-7.0% of CD8+ T cells. Those dominant clonotypes were again the most abundant among CD3+CD56-NKG2C+ cells in a few donors, at about 28.3-60.1%. It remained unclear whether the expanded NKG2C-expressing T cell clones were specific for HCMV antigens. The eight sequenced donors were randomly selected healthy volunteers, three men and five women. To determine HCMV serostatus, a commercial ELISA kit was used to detect HCMV-specific IgG in serum. For about 6 donors, bulk peripheral blood T-cell repertoires were additionally sequenced from unsorted PBMC. Reads were demultiplexed and grouped by UMI with MIGEC, and clonotypes were assembled and quantified with MiTCR. Only TCR cDNA sequences supported by at least two reads were kept to exclude erroneous sequences. The tcR package was used for downstream repertoire analysis, with clonotypes matched between fractions based on CDR3 nucleotide sequence plus V segment. VDJmatch was used to annotate antigen specificity against VDJdb, with one amino acid substitution in CDR3 permitted.

The chain is made from TRBV20-1 and TRBJ2-5; a tentative D match to TRBD1 spans 6 bases. Source material: PBMCs. This sequence was found in a young woman in good health. The nucleotides are TGCAGTGCCAAAGGGGGTAATGGTGGGACCCAGTACTTC. Its protein is CSAKGGNGGTQYF.